The clone carrying this T cell receptor beta chain was seen only a few times. This sample is part of a study of blood T cell repertoires in COVID-19. On the study more broadly: Sources were T cells, B-cell-depleted T cells, or PBMCs; the material itself was cDNA or gDNA.

The CDR3 sequence is 14 residues long. Looked up from germline, CDR1 is KGHSH and CDR2 is LQKENI. V gave up 6 bases and J gave up 3 bases, with 12 bases separating them. The authors' processing: Counts of nucleated cells, estimated from reference gene primer amplification, were obtained. The table came from immunoSEQ multiplex PCR; TCRdb's copy has only in-frame clones and leaves some out. The DNA was the basis for D and trimming; V, J and clone size are from that table. The profile covers approximately 200,000 clones, with less than 90% appearing a single time and less than 6.5% taken by the ten largest.

The specimen sequenced was peripheral blood. V gene TRBV18 combines with J gene TRBJ1-3; D unclear. This clonotype was obtained from a woman aged 60-75 years who had recovered from COVID-19. The DNA of the CDR3 is TGTGCCAGCTCGGGTGGCAGGCTTGGAAACACCATATATTTT. This translates into CASSGGRLGNTIYF.